The rows below give T cell receptor beta chains drawn from one sample of a study of blood T cell repertoires in COVID-19. Profiled with immunoSEQ multiplex PCR; TCRdb holds only in-frame clones, not every one. The data contain approximately 70,000 clones, 65% to 85% of them singletons. Sequenced sample: peripheral blood. All receptors come from a man aged 55 to 70 with COVID-19, enrolled during active disease. The CDR3 runs from the conserved cysteine through the conserved F or W. The D gene is left open where the match is weak. Clone size, where shown, is once, few, many, or a class for clones that have expanded.

J: TRBJ1-6
V: TRBV5-1
D: .
size: .
CDR3: CASSFNWGRHSPLHF
DNA: TGCGCCAGCAGCTTTAACTGGGGCCGACATTCACCCCTCCACTTT

J: TRBJ1-2
V: TRBV6-5
D: .
size: .
CDR3: CASGYRATGYTF
DNA: TGTGCCAGCGGATACAGGGCGACTGGCTACACCTTC

J: TRBJ1-4
V: TRBV5-6
D: .
size: many
CDR3: CASSGGASEKLFF
DNA: TGTGCCAGCAGCGGAGGGGCAAGTGAAAAACTGTTTTTT

J: TRBJ2-2
V: TRBV24-1
D: .
size: .
CDR3: CATSPGYRTGELFF
DNA: TGTGCCACCAGTCCCGGGTACCGTACCGGGGAGCTGTTTTTT

J: TRBJ1-1
V: TRBV11-2
D: TRBD1
size: .
CDR3: CASSLVTGANTEAFF
DNA: TGTGCCAGCAGCTTAGTGACAGGGGCGAACACTGAAGCTTTCTTT

J: TRBJ2-3
V: TRBV6-1
D: TRBD2
size: .
CDR3: CASSGGLAGGTDTQYF
DNA: TGTGCCAGCAGTGGGGGTCTAGCGGGAGGTACAGATACGCAGTATTTT

J: TRBJ2-1
V: TRBV28
D: .
size: .
CDR3: CASSFPNSDEQFF
DNA: TGTGCCAGCAGTTTCCCGAATTCGGATGAGCAGTTCTTC

J: TRBJ1-2
V: TRBV5-4
D: .
size: .
CDR3: CASSLAGAQGLGGYTF
DNA: TGTGCCAGCAGCTTGGCCGGTGCCCAGGGGCTTGGCGGCTACACCTTC

J: TRBJ2-3
V: TRBV9
D: .
size: .
CDR3: CASSVGAGFTDTQYF
DNA: TGTGCCAGCAGCGTAGGGGCGGGGTTCACAGATACGCAGTATTTT

J: TRBJ2-1
V: TRBV4-2
D: .
size: once
CDR3: CASTPQLSYNEQFF
DNA: TGTGCCAGCACCCCACAGTTGTCCTACAATGAGCAGTTCTTC

J: TRBJ2-1
V: TRBV30
D: .
size: .
CDR3: CAWSREWSNEQFF
DNA: TGTGCCTGGTCTCGGGAGTGGAGTAATGAGCAGTTCTTC

J: TRBJ2-3
V: TRBV30
D: .
size: few
CDR3: CAWSYSSTDTQYF
DNA: TGTGCCTGGTCTTACTCTAGCACAGATACGCAGTATTTT

J: TRBJ1-3
V: TRBV19
D: .
size: .
CDR3: CASISLPGNTIYF
DNA: TGTGCCAGTATCTCTCTTCCGGGGAACACCATATATTTT

J: TRBJ1-1
V: TRBV4-1
D: TRBD1
size: .
CDR3: CASSQEVRTGAGDTEAFF
DNA: TGCGCCAGCAGCCAAGAGGTTCGAACAGGGGCTGGGGACACTGAAGCTTTCTTT

J: TRBJ2-3
V: TRBV19
D: TRBD2
size: .
CDR3: CASSRLGGGVDTQYF
DNA: TGTGCCAGTAGTAGACTCGGCGGGGGAGTAGATACGCAGTATTTT

J: TRBJ2-7
V: TRBV5-4
D: TRBD1
size: .
CDR3: CASSARTGDNEQYF
DNA: TGTGCCAGCAGCGCACGGACAGGTGACAACGAGCAGTACTTC

J: TRBJ2-3
V: TRBV4-1
D: .
size: .
CDR3: CASSQENSDTQYF
DNA: TGCGCCAGCAGCCAAGAAAATTCGGATACGCAGTATTTT

J: TRBJ2-2
V: TRBV5-1
D: TRBD2
size: few
CDR3: CASSDSSGGRGELFF
DNA: TGCGCCAGCAGCGATTCCAGCGGGGGGCGCGGGGAGCTGTTTTTT

J: TRBJ2-5
V: TRBV7-6
D: .
size: .
CDR3: CASSLSLAVQETQYF
DNA: TGTGCCAGCAGCTTAAGCCTAGCTGTCCAAGAGACCCAGTACTTC

J: TRBJ1-1
V: TRBV29-1
D: .
size: .
CDR3: CSVVRPRGDTEAFF
DNA: TGCAGCGTTGTACGGCCCCGCGGAGACACTGAAGCTTTCTTT

J: TRBJ2-5
V: TRBV6-2/TRBV6-3
D: TRBD2
size: .
CDR3: CASSWGGVVVTQYF
DNA: TGTGCCAGCAGTTGGGGGGGTGTGGTGGTGACCCAGTACTTC

J: TRBJ1-6
V: TRBV18
D: .
size: .
CDR3: CASSPASYYNSPLHF
DNA: TGTGCCAGCTCACCAGCGAGCTACTATAATTCACCCCTCCACTTT

J: TRBJ2-7
V: TRBV5-1
D: TRBD1
size: .
CDR3: CASTRDSSYEQYF
DNA: TGCGCCAGCACACGGGACAGTAGTTACGAGCAGTACTTC

J: TRBJ2-7
V: TRBV5-1
D: TRBD2
size: .
CDR3: CASSLGLAGASYEQYF
DNA: TGCGCCAGCAGCTTGGGACTAGCGGGAGCGTCCTACGAGCAGTACTTC

J: TRBJ2-1
V: TRBV11-2
D: .
size: few
CDR3: CASIPFADTYNEQFF
DNA: TGTGCCAGCATTCCCTTCGCGGATACCTACAATGAGCAGTTCTTC

J: TRBJ2-3
V: TRBV5-4
D: .
size: .
CDR3: CASSPKQPIVADTQYF
DNA: TGTGCCAGCAGCCCAAAACAGCCTATTGTGGCAGATACGCAGTATTTT

J: TRBJ1-2
V: TRBV9
D: .
size: .
CDR3: CASSEGVWGDYGYTF
DNA: TGTGCCAGCAGCGAGGGGGTTTGGGGAGACTATGGCTACACCTTC

J: TRBJ2-7
V: TRBV11-2
D: TRBD2
size: .
CDR3: CASSSLLAGGPYEQYF
DNA: TGTGCCAGCAGCTCGCTACTAGCGGGAGGGCCCTACGAGCAGTACTTC

J: TRBJ2-2
V: TRBV11-2
D: .
size: .
CDR3: CASSFISGNTGELFF
DNA: TGTGCCAGCAGCTTTATTTCAGGAAACACCGGGGAGCTGTTTTTT

J: TRBJ1-2
V: TRBV6-5
D: TRBD1
size: .
CDR3: CASSRGQGASGYTF
DNA: TGTGCCAGCAGTCGGGGACAGGGGGCCAGTGGCTACACCTTC

J: TRBJ2-3
V: TRBV10-1
D: .
size: .
CDR3: CASSESLQPTDTQYF
DNA: TGCGCCAGCAGTGAGTCGTTACAGCCCACAGATACGCAGTATTTT

J: TRBJ2-2
V: TRBV19
D: TRBD2
size: .
CDR3: CASSTSGARTGELFF
DNA: TGTGCCAGTAGTACTAGCGGGGCCAGGACCGGGGAGCTGTTTTTT

J: TRBJ1-2
V: TRBV5-6
D: TRBD1
size: .
CDR3: CASSFSGTDGYTF
DNA: TGTGCCAGCAGCTTCTCCGGGACAGACGGCTACACCTTC

J: TRBJ2-2
V: TRBV6-5
D: .
size: .
CDR3: CASLTWRLFF
DNA: TGTGCCAGCTTGACTTGGCGGCTGTTTTTT

J: TRBJ2-1
V: TRBV11-2
D: TRBD1
size: .
CDR3: CASSLLTGGNEQFF
DNA: TGTGCCAGCAGCTTATTAACAGGGGGAAATGAGCAGTTCTTC

J: TRBJ1-2
V: TRBV24-1
D: .
size: .
CDR3: CATSDPTGNYGYTF
DNA: TGTGCCACCAGTGATCCGACAGGAAACTATGGCTACACCTTC

J: TRBJ1-1
V: TRBV9
D: .
size: .
CDR3: CASSVITIGEENTEAFF
DNA: TGTGCCAGCAGCGTAATAACTATAGGGGAGGAGAACACTGAAGCTTTCTTT

J: TRBJ2-1
V: TRBV12-3/TRBV12-4
D: TRBD1
size: few
CDR3: CASNHRGEQFF
DNA: TGTGCCAGCAACCACAGGGGTGAGCAGTTCTTC

J: TRBJ2-7
V: TRBV3-1/TRBV3-2
D: .
size: once
CDR3: CASSQDLAAQYF
DNA: TGTGCCAGCAGCCAAGATCTGGCGGCGCAGTACTTC

J: TRBJ1-2
V: TRBV5-1
D: TRBD1
size: medium-sized
CDR3: CASSLDIGGQGKRGYTF
DNA: TGCGCCAGCAGCCTTGATATAGGGGGACAGGGAAAGCGTGGCTACACCTTC

J: TRBJ2-1
V: TRBV29-1
D: .
size: few
CDR3: CSARTTEQFF
DNA: TGCAGCGCACGGACTACTGAGCAGTTCTTC

J: TRBJ2-2
V: TRBV28
D: TRBD2
size: .
CDR3: CASSHTSGVDTGELFF
DNA: TGTGCCAGCAGTCACACTAGCGGGGTCGACACCGGGGAGCTGTTTTTT

J: TRBJ2-1
V: TRBV5-4
D: .
size: .
CDR3: CASSLGGLGSYNEQFF
DNA: TGTGCCAGCAGCTTGGGGGGACTCGGCTCCTACAATGAGCAGTTCTTC

J: TRBJ2-1
V: TRBV20-1
D: TRBD2
size: .
CDR3: CSASPSGSNEQFF
DNA: TGCAGTGCTAGTCCTAGCGGGAGCAATGAGCAGTTCTTC

J: TRBJ1-1
V: TRBV11-2
D: .
size: .
CDR3: CASSQEGSSGAEAFF
DNA: TGTGCCAGCAGCCAGGAGGGCAGTTCCGGGGCTGAAGCTTTCTTT

J: TRBJ2-1
V: TRBV3-1/TRBV3-2
D: TRBD2
size: .
CDR3: CASTERGDDNEQFF
DNA: TGTGCCAGCACGGAGCGGGGGGACGACAATGAGCAGTTCTTC

J: TRBJ2-3
V: TRBV29-1
D: .
size: .
CDR3: CSLEDSGTDTQYF
DNA: TGCAGCTTGGAGGACTCCGGCACAGATACGCAGTATTTT

J: TRBJ2-6
V: TRBV27
D: .
size: once
CDR3: CASSLRLLSGANVLTF
DNA: TGTGCCAGCAGTTTAAGACTTCTGTCCGGGGCCAACGTCCTGACTTTC

J: TRBJ2-3
V: TRBV5-1
D: TRBD2
size: .
CDR3: CASSPVPGLVDTQYF
DNA: TGCGCCAGCAGCCCTGTCCCGGGACTAGTAGATACGCAGTATTTT

J: TRBJ1-4
V: TRBV9
D: .
size: .
CDR3: CASSDRREKLFF
DNA: TGTGCCAGCAGCGACAGGAGAGAAAAACTGTTTTTT

J: TRBJ1-1
V: TRBV15
D: .
size: .
CDR3: CATRTGREGEAFF
DNA: TGTGCCACCAGAACGGGCCGCGAGGGTGAAGCTTTCTTT